The clone carrying this TCR beta chain has only a few counts. Its cognate antigen is unknown. The donor cohort consisted entirely of Caucasian adults residing in Nashville, Tennessee. This sample was included in a study of shared clonotypes between healthy human individuals. Study-level background: The study enrolled two women and three men aged 18 to 49.

Germline lookup yields CDR1 KGHSH and CDR2 LQKENI. The V and J ends lost 3 bases and 1 base respectively, with 9 bases between them. The CDR3 contains 14 residues. Execution of the assay was at deep level. Repertoires were generated with immunoSEQ multiplex PCR, while TCRdb's copy carries only in-frame clones and drops some. The table shows approximately 940,000 clones, with over 60% occurring only once. Study-wide findings and caveats: Between a handful of donors, naive CD4 clonotypes were shared at a level of around 5.1%.

Source material: memory CD4+ T cells sorted from blood. Subset defined: CD45RA-negative fraction. V gene TRBV18 combines with J gene TRBJ2-5; D ambiguous. This sequence originates from a young man in good health. The DNA of the CDR3 is TGTGCCAGCTCACCTCAACGGGCCCAAGAGACCCAGTACTTC. This translates into CASSPQRAQETQYF.